This T cell receptor beta chain emerged from a study of Ad26.COV2.S vaccination and SARS-CoV-2 variants. General study points: Vaccine recipients surpassed placebo recipients in spike-specific TCR breadth.

CDR1 and CDR2 (germline): SGHVS, FQNEAQ. CDR3 length: 14 amino acids. The V gene lost 1 base and the J gene lost 4 bases, with 10 bases spanning the gap. Produced via immunoSEQ multiplex PCR; TCRdb's table is partial and in-frame only. The table has around 250,000 clones, approximately 90% seen once. About this clone: Its specificity is not known.

The treatment was: about 20 received Ad26.COV2.S at low or high dose, single or two shots; several received placebo; per-sample allocation not given. Specimen acquisition occurred on day 63 following the initial vaccine or placebo injection. It was Wuhan-strain SARS-CoV-2 spike that the Ad26 vaccine vector expressed. The sequencing here drew on peripheral blood, taken in a trial of Ad26.COV2.S vaccine versus placebo. This receptor was obtained from a person aged 18 to 65 who received the Ad26.COV2.S COVID-19 vaccine or a placebo. The chain links TRBV7-8 to TRBJ2-5; D gene ambiguous. The CDR3: CASSLVSTIETQYF. CDR3 nucleotide sequence: TGTGCCAGCAGCTTAGTCTCCACTATAGAGACCCAGTACTTC.